The source of this TCR beta chain is a study of T-cell memory formation after mild COVID-19. With 5 bases clipped from V and 4 bases from J, the junction kept 14 bases outside the gene matches. The CDR3 totals 17 residues. Turning to this clonotype: As yet, its antigen is unknown.

Whole-study results and caveats: The main location of contracting CD4+ clones was CM and EM, and that of contracting CD8+ clones was EMRA.

TCRdb used MiXCR to reprocess the 5' RACE reads, holding one entry per CDR3 protein. The table lists about 610,000 distinct CDR3 sequences, 15% to 20% of them singletons. This TCR was recovered from an adult woman who had mild COVID-19 (a few samples of this study predate the infection). Cell type and time point are not known. Material: PBMCs or a T cell subset sorted from them (not recorded which). The chain couples TRBV12-3 or TRBV12-4 to TRBJ2-1; 7 bases align to TRBD2. The CDR3 loop reads CASSPWGGERPYNEQFF. The CDR3 coding sequence is TGTGCCAGCAGTCCCTGGGGGGGGGAAAGGCCGTACAATGAGCAGTTCTTC.